This T cell receptor (beta chain) originates from a study of OX40 agonist ivuxolimab in advanced cancers. Some clones are missing from TCRdb's copy, which holds only in-frame ones; the method was immunoSEQ multiplex PCR. The profile shows around 99,000 clones, nearly 90% of them singletons. The germline gives CDR1 SNHLY, CDR2 FYNNEI. V was trimmed by 6 bases and J by 4 bases, leaving 18 bases between them. CDR3 length: 15 residues. The chain links TRBV2 to TRBJ1-1; the D gene is possibly TRBD1 (6 bases). Specimen: CD4+ or CD8+ T cells sorted from blood, collected in a trial of the OX40 agonist ivuxolimab. This receptor was identified in an adult with an advanced solid tumor such as melanoma, head and neck, liver or kidney cancer. CDR3 region: CASSEQGGTGTEAFF. In DNA form, the CDR3 reads TGTGCCAGCAGCGAACAAGGGGGGACGGGCACTGAAGCTTTCTTT.